This TCR beta chain was observed in a study of blood T cell repertoires in COVID-19. Study-wide background: T cells, B-cell-depleted T cells, or PBMCs provided the cDNA or gDNA that served as material.

Clones were read by immunoSEQ multiplex PCR, and TCRdb kept only the in-frame ones, dropping some. Of a few hundred thousand clones in the sample, approximately 84% were seen once. V lost 7 bases and J 1 base, leaving 10 bases between the germline ends. From germline, CDR1 is MNHEY and CDR2 SMNVEV (reference sequence). This CDR3 is built from 13 residues. The J gene is TRBJ1-1, the V gene TRBV27, with D possibly matching TRBD1 (6 bases). The TCR was taken from a man in his fifties who had recovered from COVID-19. Sequencing was carried out using peripheral blood. CDR3 sequence (DNA): TGTGCCAGCAATACAGGGACGAACACTGAAGCTTTCTTT. Residues: CASNTGTNTEAFF.